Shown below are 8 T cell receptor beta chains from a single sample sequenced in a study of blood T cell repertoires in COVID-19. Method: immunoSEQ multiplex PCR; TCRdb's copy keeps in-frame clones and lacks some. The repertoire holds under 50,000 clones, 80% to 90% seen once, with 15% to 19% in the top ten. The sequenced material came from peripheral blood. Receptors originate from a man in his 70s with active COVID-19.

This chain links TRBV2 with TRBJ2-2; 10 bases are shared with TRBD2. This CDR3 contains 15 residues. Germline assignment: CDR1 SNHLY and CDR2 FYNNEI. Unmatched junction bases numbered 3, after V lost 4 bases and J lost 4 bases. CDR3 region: CASSVAGGRTGELFF. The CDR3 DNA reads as TGTGCCAGCAGTGTAGCGGGGGGTCGCACCGGGGAGCTGTTTTTT.

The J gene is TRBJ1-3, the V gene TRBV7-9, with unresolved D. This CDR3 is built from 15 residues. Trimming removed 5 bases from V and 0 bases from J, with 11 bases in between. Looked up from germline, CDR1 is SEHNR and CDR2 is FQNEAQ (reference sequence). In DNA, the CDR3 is TGTGCCAGCAGCGCAAGAGGGATCTCTGGAAACACCATATATTTT. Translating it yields CASSARGISGNTIYF.

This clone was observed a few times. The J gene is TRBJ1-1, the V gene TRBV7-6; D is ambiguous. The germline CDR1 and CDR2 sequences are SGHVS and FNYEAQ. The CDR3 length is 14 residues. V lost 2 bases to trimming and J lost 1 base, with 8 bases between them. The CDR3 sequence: CASSLSLGNTEAFF. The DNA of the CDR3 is TGTGCCAGCAGCTTATCCCTCGGGAACACTGAAGCTTTCTTT.

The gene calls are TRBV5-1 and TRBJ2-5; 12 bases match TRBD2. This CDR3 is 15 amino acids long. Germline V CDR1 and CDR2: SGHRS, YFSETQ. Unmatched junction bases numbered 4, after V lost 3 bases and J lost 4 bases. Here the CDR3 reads CASSSSGGAGETQYF. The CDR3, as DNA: TGCGCCAGCAGCTCTAGCGGGGGGGCGGGAGAGACCCAGTACTTC.

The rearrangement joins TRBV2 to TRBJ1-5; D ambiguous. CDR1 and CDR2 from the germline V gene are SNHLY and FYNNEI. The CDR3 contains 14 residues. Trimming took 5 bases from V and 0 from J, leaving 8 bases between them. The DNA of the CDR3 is TGTGCCAGCAGTTTTCTAAATAGCAATCAGCCCCAGCATTTT. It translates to CASSFLNSNQPQHF. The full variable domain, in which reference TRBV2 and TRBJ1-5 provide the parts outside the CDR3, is EPEVTQTPSHQVTQMGQEVILRCVPISNHLYFYWYRQILGQKVEFLVSFYNNEISEKSEIFDDQFSVERPDGSNFTLKIRSTKLEDSAMYFCASSFLNSNQPQHFGDGTRLSIL.

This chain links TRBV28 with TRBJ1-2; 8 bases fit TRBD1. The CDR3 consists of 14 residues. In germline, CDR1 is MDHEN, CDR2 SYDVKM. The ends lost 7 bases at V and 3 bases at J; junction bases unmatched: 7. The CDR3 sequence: CASTRGRRDYGYTF. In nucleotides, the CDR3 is TGTGCCAGCACCAGGGGGCGCCGCGACTATGGCTACACCTTC.

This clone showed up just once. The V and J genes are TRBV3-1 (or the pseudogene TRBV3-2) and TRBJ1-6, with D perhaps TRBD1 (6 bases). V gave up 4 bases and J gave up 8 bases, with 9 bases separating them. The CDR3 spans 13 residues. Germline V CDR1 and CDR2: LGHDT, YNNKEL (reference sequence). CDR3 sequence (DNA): TGTGCCAGCAGCCCAAACAGGGATTCACCCCTCCACTTT. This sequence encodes CASSPNRDSPLHF.

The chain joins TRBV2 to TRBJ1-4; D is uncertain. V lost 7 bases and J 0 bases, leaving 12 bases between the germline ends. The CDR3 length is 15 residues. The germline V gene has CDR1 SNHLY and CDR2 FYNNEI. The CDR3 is CASTNQAATNEKLFF. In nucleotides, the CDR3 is TGTGCCAGCACTAACCAGGCAGCAACTAATGAAAAACTGTTTTTT.